A single sample gave rise to the 31 T cell receptor beta chains below, sequenced in a study of T cells in Graves' hyperthyroidism and ophthalmopathy. The CDR3 regions of TCR beta were amplified from RNA transcripts. HTBI primers were used for first-round RT-PCR of the TCR CDR3. TCRdb re-derived calls from the multiplex PCR reads in MiXCR, one entry per CDR3 protein. The sample holds 700,000 or so distinct CDR3 sequences, about 16% seen once. Material: blood. All receptors derive from a man between 18 and 29 years old with Graves' hyperthyroidism.

This clonotype occurred many times. The chain carries TRBV2 and TRBJ1-2; D remains unclear. The CDR3 has 13 amino acids. Germline-derived CDR1 and CDR2 are SNHLY and FYNNEI. The V end lost 0 bases, the J end lost 8 bases, and 10 bases lay between the germline ends. CDR3 DNA: TGTGCCAGCAGTGAAGCGCCCGGGTCCGGCTACACCTTC. Its protein product is CASSEAPGSGYTF.

This clonotype was seen ten or more times. The V gene is TRBV2, the J gene TRBJ2-3; tentatively, D is TRBD2 (6 bases). Trimming took 7 bases from V and 4 from J, leaving 21 bases between them. Germline values: CDR1 SNHLY, CDR2 FYNNEI. There are 16 residues in the CDR3. CDR3: CASTTSRAPGPDTQYF. In DNA, the CDR3 is TGTGCCAGCACCACTAGCCGGGCTCCCGGACCAGATACGCAGTATTTT.

This clonotype was picked up a small number of times. The CDR3, as DNA: TGTGCCAGCAGTTACTCGAGAGGTGGAAATTCACCCCTCCACTTT. Protein sequence: CASSYSRGGNSPLHF. The genes are TRBV6-6 and TRBJ1-6, with D unclear. Germline V CDR1 and CDR2: MNHNY, SVGAGI (reference sequence). The CDR3 is 15 amino acids. Deletions cut 0 bases from V and 7 bases from J, with 10 bases between.

Only a few counts were recorded for this clonotype. The rearrangement links TRBV6-1 to TRBJ1-2, with 9 bases identical to TRBD1. The CDR3 contains 15 residues. Germline V CDR1 and CDR2: MNHNS, SASEGT. V gave up 5 bases and J gave up 6 bases; unmatched junction bases: 10. The CDR3 protein is CASSIPGQGSDGYTF. CDR3 DNA: TGTGCCAGCAGTATACCGGGACAGGGCTCGGATGGCTACACCTTC.

Concerning this clonotype: This may be a read error, as it is one base from a much larger clone. The chain has TRBV6-5 and TRBJ2-1; 9 bases fit TRBD2. CDR1 is MNHEY, CDR2 SVGAGI, per germline. There are 15 residues in the CDR3. Unmatched junction bases numbered 5, after V lost 1 base and J lost 7 bases. The CDR3 spells CASSYWREGRNEQFF. CDR3 DNA sequence: TGTGCCAGCAGTTACTGGCGGGAGGGCCGTAATGAGCAGTTCTTC.

This clonotype has just a few counts. This chain connects TRBV7-9 to TRBJ2-3, with 8 bases fitting TRBD1. CDR3 length equals 17 residues. The ends lost 0 bases at V and 2 bases at J; junction bases unmatched: 7. Germline lookup yields CDR1 SEHNR and CDR2 FQNEAQ (reference sequence). The CDR3 loop is CASSLAEAGGFTDTQYF. In DNA form, the CDR3 reads TGTGCCAGCAGCTTAGCGGAGGCAGGGGGCTTCACAGATACGCAGTATTTT.

This chain joins TRBV12-3 or TRBV12-4 and TRBJ2-7, with D maybe TRBD1 (6 bases). V shed 3 bases and J shed 4 bases, with 13 bases lying between them. CDR3 length: 14 amino acids. CDR3 DNA: TGTGCCAGCAGTTTTAGTCCAGGGGAGTACGAGCAGTACTTC. Translated: CASSFSPGEYEQYF.

This clonotype was detected many times. The rearrangement links TRBV6-1 to TRBJ1-1; D perhaps matches TRBD1 (5 bases). V was trimmed by 7 bases and J by 3 bases, leaving 12 bases between them. The CDR3 is 13 residues long. Looked up from germline, CDR1 is MNHNS and CDR2 is SASEGT. The CDR3 DNA follows: TGTGCCAGCACCCGCAAGGGGTACACTGAAGCTTTCTTT. Translated, it gives CASTRKGYTEAFF.

In this sample, this clonotype turned up many times. The chain couples TRBV28 to TRBJ2-1; D possibly corresponds to TRBD2 (7 bases). CDR1 is MDHEN and CDR2 is SYDVKM in the germline V gene. This CDR3 comprises 16 residues. The V gene lost 1 base and the J gene lost 3 bases, with 13 bases spanning the gap. In DNA, the CDR3 is TGTGCCAGCAGTTTATCGGGGGGCCTGGACTACAATGAGCAGTTCTTC. The encoded protein is CASSLSGGLDYNEQFF.

Many counts were recorded for this clonotype. The chain employs TRBV6-1 and TRBJ2-7, with TRBD2 identical over 15 bases. The V segment lost 7 bases and the J segment 3 bases; nucleotides outside the gene matches: 7. CDR1 and CDR2 from the germline V gene are MNHNS and SASEGT. The CDR3 runs to 16 residues. CDR3 in amino acids: CASKGLAGGPFYEQYF. The CDR3 DNA reads as TGTGCCAGCAAGGGACTAGCGGGAGGCCCCTTCTACGAGCAGTACTTC.

In this sample, this clonotype turned up many times. The V call is TRBV11-2, the J call TRBJ2-1; 8 positions match TRBD2. The CDR3 sequence is 14 residues long. Trimming cost V 5 bases and J 6 bases; bases outside gene matches: 6. Germline CDR1 reads SGHAT; CDR2 reads FQNNGV. The CDR3 coding sequence is TGTGCCAGCAGCGTGGGACTAGTTTCCAATGAGCAGTTCTTC. Amino acids: CASSVGLVSNEQFF.

The sample holds many counts of this clonotype. The chain uses TRBV11-2 and TRBJ2-5; D uncertain. The V end lost 0 bases, the J end lost 5 bases, and 13 bases lay between the germline ends. The germline V gene has CDR1 SGHAT and CDR2 FQNNGV. The CDR3 contains 15 residues. CDR3 DNA sequence: TGTGCCAGCAGCTTAGATCGCGTCTTGTGGGAGACCCAGTACTTC. Protein product: CASSLDRVLWETQYF.

The chain recombines TRBV20-1 with TRBJ2-7; perhaps TRBD2 as D (5 bases). This CDR3 spans 13 amino acids. Trimming removed 6 bases at V and 2 bases at J, with 14 bases between. Germline loops: CDR1 DFQATT, CDR2 SNEGSKA (reference sequence). The DNA for the CDR3 is TGCAGTGCACGGGGTAAGGGCCCCTACGAGCAGTACTTC. Translated: CSARGKGPYEQYF.

The chain carries TRBV6-1 and TRBJ2-7, with 8 bases identical to TRBD1. The length of the CDR3 is 15 residues. Trimming at V came to 6 bases and at J to 2 bases, leaving 9 bases not matched to a gene. The germline V gene has CDR1 MNHNS and CDR2 SASEGT. CDR3: CASSAGTGATYEQYF. In DNA form, the CDR3 reads TGTGCCAGCAGCGCCGGGACAGGCGCTACCTACGAGCAGTACTTC.

This clonotype was seen ten or more times. The chain has TRBV15 and TRBJ2-7, with 8 bases aligning to TRBD1. Germline loops: CDR1 LNHNV, CDR2 YYDKDF (reference sequence). V lost 5 bases to trimming and J lost 0 bases; unmatched junction nucleotides: 6. This CDR3 comprises 15 residues. CDR3 region: CATSGMTGVSYEQYF. CDR3 DNA sequence: TGTGCCACCAGCGGGATGACAGGGGTCTCCTACGAGCAGTACTTC.

This rearrangement joins TRBV20-1 to TRBJ2-7; 11 positions agree with TRBD2. In germline, CDR1 is DFQATT, CDR2 SNEGSKA (reference sequence). The J segment lost 2 bases and the V segment lost 3 bases, leaving 6 bases of the junction unmatched. The CDR3 contains 15 residues. The CDR3 DNA reads TGCAGTGCTAGGCCCGGACTAGCGGGCCCCTACGAGCAGTACTTC. Amino acids: CSARPGLAGPYEQYF.

This clonotype was counted between two and nine times. The chain combines TRBV6-2 or TRBV6-3 with TRBJ1-5; no definite D call. From germline, CDR1 is MNHEY and CDR2 SVGEGT. This CDR3 spans 15 amino acids. Trimming stripped 0 bases from V and 0 bases from J, with 6 bases between. CDR3 in amino acids: CASSYSPYSNQPQHF. CDR3 sequence (DNA): TGTGCCAGCAGTTACTCCCCGTATAGCAATCAGCCCCAGCATTTT.

This chain connects TRBV5-6 to TRBJ1-1; TRBD1 aligns across 8 bases. Germline loops: CDR1 SGHDT, CDR2 YYEEEE. The CDR3 contains 15 residues. Losses at the gene ends were 4 bases for V and 10 bases for J; bases not matched to a gene: 15. The chain's CDR3 is CASSLRGTGNVGAFF. Here the CDR3 DNA reads TGTGCCAGCAGCCTCAGGGGGACAGGCAATGTTGGAGCTTTCTTT.

Worth noting for this clonotype: This could be a read error, since a much larger clone is one nucleotide away. The CDR3 here is CAGRGQINSPLHF. Written as DNA, the CDR3 is TGTGCCGGCAGGGGACAGATTAATTCACCCCTCCACTTT. The chain carries TRBV28 and TRBJ1-6, with 7 bases that match TRBD1. CDR3 size: 13 residues. The germline V gene encodes CDR1 MDHEN and CDR2 SYDVKM.

The CDR3 here is CASSVQDRVNTEAFF. The CDR3 region has the DNA TGTGCCAGCAGTGTCCAGGACAGAGTGAACACTGAAGCTTTCTTT. The V and J genes are TRBV6-4 and TRBJ1-1; D possibly corresponds to TRBD1 (6 bases). Trimming shortened V by 4 bases and J by 0 bases, and 12 bases separated the two germline ends. Germline CDR1 is MRHNA and CDR2 is SNTAGT. The CDR3 spans 15 residues.

This clonotype appeared many times. This chain links TRBV6-1 with TRBJ1-2; maybe TRBD1 (6 bases). With 7 bases removed from V and 2 bases from J, the gap between germline ends came to 14 bases. Germline V lookup: CDR1 MNHNS, CDR2 SASEGT. The CDR3 sequence is 14 residues long. CDR3 bases: TGTGCCAGCACCCGATACGGGGGCAACTATGGCTACACCTTC. Translated, it gives CASTRYGGNYGYTF.

This clonotype was observed a few times. The chain joins TRBV19 to TRBJ2-2; the match to TRBD1 covers 9 bases. CDR3 length: 16 amino acids. The germline gives CDR1 LNHDA, CDR2 SQIVND (reference sequence). V lost 5 bases to trimming and J lost 6 bases; unmatched junction nucleotides: 10. For the CDR3, the DNA is TGTGCCAGTAGTTCCCACACAGGGGGCTGGGCCGGGGAGCTGTTTTTT. The encoded protein is CASSSHTGGWAGELFF.

V gene TRBV6-2 or TRBV6-3 combines with J gene TRBJ2-2; D unresolved. Between the trimmed V and J ends, which lost 10 bases and 3 bases, there was a span of 15 bases. The germline gives CDR1 MNHEY, CDR2 SVGEGT. The length of the CDR3 is 14 residues. CDR3 loop: CATTWVQYTGELFF. The CDR3, as DNA: TGTGCCACCACCTGGGTCCAATACACCGGGGAGCTGTTTTTT.

The J gene is TRBJ2-4, the V gene TRBV5-1; 8 bases match TRBD1. Germline assignment: CDR1 SGHRS and CDR2 YFSETQ. This CDR3 region has 16 residues. The V segment lost 4 bases and the J segment 5 bases; nucleotides outside the gene matches: 11. For the CDR3, the DNA is TGCGCCAGCAGCCTCTCACTGACAGGGGTTGAAAACATTCAGTACTTC. Its translation is CASSLSLTGVENIQYF.

This clonotype occurred many times. CDR3 sequence (DNA): TGTGCCAGCTCACTCGGGACAGGGAGTGCGGATACGCAGTATTTT. The encoded protein is CASSLGTGSADTQYF. V usage is TRBV18 and J usage is TRBJ2-3; 9 positions agree with TRBD1. The CDR3 totals 15 residues. Germline V lookup: CDR1 KGHSH, CDR2 LQKENI. The ends lost 4 bases at V and 6 bases at J; junction bases unmatched: 8.

The table lists this clonotype with a few counts. The gene calls are TRBV7-2 and TRBJ2-3, with unresolved D. CDR1 and CDR2 from the germline V gene are SGHTA and FQGNSA. CDR3 length: 13 amino acids. V was cut by 5 bases and J by 4 bases, with 10 bases left in between. In DNA, the CDR3 is TGTGCCAGCAGCCAGCCCCACCCAGATACGCAGTATTTT. Amino acids: CASSQPHPDTQYF. Complete variable domain (other parts from reference TRBV7-2 and TRBJ2-3): GAGVSQSPSNKVTEKGKDVELRCDPISGHTALYWYRQSLGQGLEFLIYFQGNSAPDKSGLPSDRFSAERTGGSVSTLTIQRTQQEDSAVYLCASSQPHPDTQYFGPGTRLTVL.

The table lists this clonotype with a few counts. The chain uses TRBV19 and TRBJ2-1, with TRBD1 identical over 7 bases. The junction had 7 bases not matched to a gene; V was cut back by 3 bases and J by 8 bases. This CDR3 region has 14 residues. Germline assignment: CDR1 LNHDA and CDR2 SQIVND (reference sequence). The CDR3 region is CASSIYTGADEQFF. The CDR3 nucleotides are TGTGCCAGTAGTATCTACACAGGGGCCGATGAGCAGTTCTTC.

In this sample, this clonotype turned up many times. The chain couples TRBV24-1 to TRBJ1-2; D uncertain. CDR3 length: 12 amino acids. The germline V gene has CDR1 KGHDR and CDR2 SFDVKD. Trimming left V 4 bases short and J 8 bases short, with 10 bases between. CDR3 nucleotide sequence: TGTGCCACCAGTGAAGTCATCGGAGGCTACACCTTC. Protein sequence: CATSEVIGGYTF.

Written as DNA, the CDR3 is TGCGCCAGCAGCCTAAGGACTAACGAGCAGTACTTC. The encoded protein is CASSLRTNEQYF. J is TRBJ2-7 and V is TRBV5-1; D is perhaps TRBD2 (6 bases). Germline CDR1 reads SGHRS; CDR2 reads YFSETQ. CDR3 size: 12 residues. The germline V and J ends were trimmed by 4 bases and 5 bases, with 10 bases remaining between them.

This clonotype was observed a handful of times. This chain connects TRBV6-1 to TRBJ2-7; D gene unclear. Trimming removed 6 bases from V and 5 bases from J, with 26 bases in between. Germline V gives CDR1 MNHNS, CDR2 SASEGT. CDR3 length: 17 amino acids. CDR3 sequence reads: CASSPTFVLLGNNEQYF. The CDR3 DNA follows: TGTGCCAGCAGCCCTACCTTTGTTCTGTTAGGAAACAACGAGCAGTACTTC.

In DNA form, the CDR3 reads TGTGCCAGCTCACCACTTCGTCAGGGGGAAGGGGAGCAGTACTTC. This translates into CASSPLRQGEGEQYF. The chain has TRBV18 and TRBJ2-7; 7 bases line up with TRBD1. Germline trimming cut 1 base from V and 7 bases from J; bases unmatched to any gene: 10. The CDR3 extends over 15 amino acids. Germline CDR1 is KGHSH and CDR2 is LQKENI.